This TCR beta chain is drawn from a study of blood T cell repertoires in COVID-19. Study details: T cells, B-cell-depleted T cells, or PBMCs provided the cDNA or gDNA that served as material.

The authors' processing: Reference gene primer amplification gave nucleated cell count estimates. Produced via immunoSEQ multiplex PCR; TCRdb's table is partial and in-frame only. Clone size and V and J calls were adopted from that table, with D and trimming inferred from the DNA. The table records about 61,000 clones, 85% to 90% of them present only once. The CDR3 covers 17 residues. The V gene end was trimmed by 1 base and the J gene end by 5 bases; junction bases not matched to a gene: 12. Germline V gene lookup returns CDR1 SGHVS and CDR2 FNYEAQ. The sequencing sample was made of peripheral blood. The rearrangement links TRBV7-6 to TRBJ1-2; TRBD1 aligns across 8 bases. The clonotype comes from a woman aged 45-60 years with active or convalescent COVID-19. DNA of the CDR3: TGTGCCAGCAGCTTAGAAGGTGGACAGGGAACGGCTTATGGCTACACCTTC. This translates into CASSLEGGQGTAYGYTF.